A single sample is the source of the 26 T cell receptor beta chains below, sequenced in a study of PD-L1 blockade in urothelial cancer. Clones were read by immunoSEQ multiplex PCR, and TCRdb kept only the in-frame ones, dropping some. The table has approximately 100,000 clones, about 85% seen once; the top ten hold 2% to 2.5%. Sequencing used PBMCs, obtained around atezolizumab (anti-PD-L1) treatment. These receptors all stem from a man in his fifties or sixties with urothelial cancer.

The V gene is TRBV20-1, the J gene TRBJ2-7; perhaps TRBD2 as D (6 bases). V lost 3 bases to trimming and J lost 7 bases, with 10 bases between them. CDR1 is DFQATT, CDR2 SNEGSKA, per germline (reference sequence). The CDR3 is made up of 11 amino acids. The CDR3 sequence: CSASGGIEQYF. The CDR3 DNA is TGCAGTGCTAGCGGGGGAATTGAGCAGTACTTC.

This rearrangement joins TRBV18 to TRBJ2-3; perhaps TRBD2 as D (5 bases). Between the trimmed V and J ends, which lost 8 bases and 1 base, there was a span of 13 bases. Per germline, CDR1 KGHSH and CDR2 LQKENI. This CDR3 spans 14 amino acids. The CDR3 bases are TGTGCCAGCCCCTCGGACTTGGGCACAGATACGCAGTATTTT. This encodes CASPSDLGTDTQYF. The full variable domain, with the rest looked up from reference TRBV18 and TRBJ2-3, is NAGVMQNPRHLVRRRGQEARLRCSPMKGHSHVYWYRQLPEEGLKFMVYLQKENIIDESGMPKERFSAEFPKEGPSILRIQQVVRGDSAAYFCASPSDLGTDTQYFGPGTRLTVL.

The chain carries TRBV30 and TRBJ2-3, with 11 positions matching TRBD2. V shed 1 base and J 13 bases; nucleotides not matched to a gene: 4. CDR1 and CDR2 from the germline V gene are GTSNPN and SVGIG (reference sequence). The CDR3 is 12 amino acids. CDR3 in amino acids: CAWSELAGEKYF. CDR3 in DNA: TGTGCCTGGAGTGAACTAGCGGGAGAGAAGTATTTT. Combining the CDR3 with reference TRBV30 and TRBJ2-3 gives the whole variable domain SQTIHQWPATLVQPVGSPLSLECTVEGTSNPNLYWYRQAAGRGLQLLFYSVGIGQISSEVPQNLSASRPQDRQFILSSKKLLLSDSGFYLCAWSELAGEKYFGPGTRLTVL.

The chain recombines TRBV18 with TRBJ2-7, with D possibly being TRBD2 (6 bases). This CDR3 comprises 15 residues. With 1 base removed from V and 2 bases from J, the gap between germline ends came to 12 bases. Germline-derived CDR1 and CDR2 are KGHSH and LQKENI. CDR3 nucleotides: TGTGCCAGCTCACCACGAGCGGGTGGGACCTACGAGCAGTACTTC. Translated, it gives CASSPRAGGTYEQYF.

This chain uses TRBV11-2 with TRBJ2-7, with D perhaps matching TRBD2 (5 bases). This CDR3 spans 14 amino acids. Trimming took 3 bases from V and 3 from J, leaving 12 bases between them. Germline V gene sequence: CDR1 SGHAT, CDR2 FQNNGV. The CDR3 sequence is CASSFDQRLYEQYF. DNA of the CDR3: TGTGCCAGCAGCTTCGACCAGCGGCTCTACGAGCAGTACTTC.

Here the CDR3 reads CASSAYWDSSYEQYF. DNA of the CDR3: TGTGCCAGCAGCGCGTACTGGGACAGCTCCTACGAGCAGTACTTC. V is TRBV7-8 and J is TRBJ2-7; 7 positions agree with TRBD1. The CDR3 is made up of 15 amino acids. V was pared by 5 bases and J by 0 bases, with 7 bases of the junction left unmatched. Germline assignment: CDR1 SGHVS and CDR2 FQNEAQ.

The chain employs TRBV5-1 and TRBJ2-3; D gene unclear. The V gene lost 0 bases and the J gene lost 2 bases, with 7 bases spanning the gap. CDR1 is SGHRS and CDR2 is YFSETQ in the germline V gene. This CDR3 spans 14 amino acids. In DNA form, the CDR3 reads TGCGCCAGCAGCTTGGAGAGAACCACAGATACGCAGTATTTT. This gives the protein CASSLERTTDTQYF.

The chain links TRBV18 to TRBJ1-2; 10 bases agree with TRBD1. The CDR3 is made up of 14 amino acids. Germline CDR1 and CDR2: KGHSH and LQKENI. Germline trimming cut 3 bases from V and 5 bases from J; bases unmatched to any gene: 3. The DNA of the CDR3 is TGTGCCAGCTCACCCACGGGACAGGGGTATGGCTACACCTTC. It yields the protein CASSPTGQGYGYTF. The complete variable domain, with remaining parts taken from reference TRBV18 and TRBJ1-2, reads NAGVMQNPRHLVRRRGQEARLRCSPMKGHSHVYWYRQLPEEGLKFMVYLQKENIIDESGMPKERFSAEFPKEGPSILRIQQVVRGDSAAYFCASSPTGQGYGYTFGSGTRLTVV.

The chain couples TRBV18 to TRBJ1-1; no clear D. V shed 2 bases and J shed 2 bases, with 12 bases lying between them. This CDR3 comprises 15 residues. CDR1 KGHSH and CDR2 LQKENI come from the germline V gene. In nucleotides, the CDR3 is TGTGCCAGCTCACCAGTGGCCCGACTCAACACTGAAGCTTTCTTT. As protein: CASSPVARLNTEAFF.

The chain has TRBV11-2 and TRBJ1-4; a possible D gene is TRBD1 (6 bases). Trimming removed 1 base at V and 8 bases at J, with 14 bases between. The germline CDR1 and CDR2 sequences are SGHAT and FQNNGV. The CDR3 contains 15 residues. CDR3 sequence reads: CASSLGWQGREKLFF. DNA for the CDR3: TGTGCCAGCAGCTTAGGGTGGCAGGGGCGAGAAAAACTGTTTTTT. The full variable domain, its missing parts supplied by reference TRBV11-2 and TRBJ1-4, is EAGVAQSPRYKIIEKRQSVAFWCNPISGHATLYWYQQILGQGPKLLIQFQNNGVVDDSQLPKDRFSAERLKGVDSTLKIQPAKLEDSAVYLCASSLGWQGREKLFFGSGTQLSVL.

The chain links TRBV19 to TRBJ2-1; 7 nucleotides align to TRBD1. With V trimmed by 5 bases and J by 9 bases, 10 bases remained unmatched. Germline CDR1 reads LNHDA; CDR2 reads SQIVND (reference sequence). The CDR3 length is 14 residues. Here the CDR3 reads CASSSGQTRAEQFF. DNA for the CDR3: TGTGCCAGTAGTTCGGGACAGACGAGGGCTGAGCAGTTCTTC.

The CDR3, as DNA: TGTGCCAGCAGCCCCAGATCCCCCTCCTACAATGAGCAGTTCTTC. This sequence encodes CASSPRSPSYNEQFF. V is TRBV7-8 and J is TRBJ2-1; no clear D gene. The germline V gene has CDR1 SGHVS and CDR2 FQNEAQ. This CDR3 is built from 15 residues. V lost 5 bases, J lost 0 bases, and 11 bases lay in between.

This chain joins TRBV21-1 and TRBJ1-5; TRBD1, as called in the table, went unchecked against the DNA. TRBV21-1 counts as a pseudogene. The CDR3 is 16 amino acids. The CDR3, as DNA: TGTGCCAGCAGCAAAAGGAAGGACAGGGAGGGTCAGCCCCAGCATTTT. Translation: CASSKRKDREGQPQHF.

In this sample, this clone turned up a few times. This chain connects TRBV28 to TRBJ1-2, with D possibly being TRBD1 (5 bases). The CDR3 covers 13 residues. Germline V gives CDR1 MDHEN, CDR2 SYDVKM. V lost 2 bases to trimming and J lost 5 bases, with 9 bases between them. The DNA for the CDR3 is TGTGCCAGCAGTTTAAAGCCAGGGTATGGCTACACCTTC. This translates into CASSLKPGYGYTF.

J is TRBJ1-1 and V is TRBV5-8; 9 bases map to TRBD1. Germline V gene lookup returns CDR1 SGHTS and CDR2 YDEGEE. After removal of 4 bases from V and 5 bases from J, the junction contained 6 bases not matched to a gene. This CDR3 is built from 14 residues. Written as DNA, the CDR3 is TGTGCCAGCAGCCCCCGGGACAGGGTGACTGAAGCTTTCTTT. The encoded protein is CASSPRDRVTEAFF.

The chain has TRBV19 and TRBJ1-5; D call uncertain. This CDR3 comprises 16 residues. V lost 1 base and J lost 2, with 12 bases in between. CDR1 and CDR2 from the germline V gene are LNHDA and SQIVND (reference sequence). The CDR3 loop is CASSIGRSRGNQPQHF. The CDR3 nucleotides read TGTGCCAGTAGTATAGGTAGGAGTCGAGGCAATCAGCCCCAGCATTTT.

The chain links TRBV7-9 to TRBJ2-2; unclear D gene. Germline V gives CDR1 SEHNR, CDR2 FQNEAQ (reference sequence). The CDR3 is 16 amino acids. V was clipped by 5 bases and J by 2 bases, with 15 bases between them. The chain's CDR3 is CASSLPRTPNTGELFF. CDR3 DNA sequence: TGTGCCAGCAGCCTACCAAGAACTCCTAACACCGGGGAGCTGTTTTTT.

Concerning this clone itself: The same CDR3 also results from other DNA sequences found in this sample. The chain joins TRBV7-3 to TRBJ2-3; TRBD2 matches at 12 bases. V was pared by 4 bases and J by 1 base, with 3 bases of the junction left unmatched. Germline assignment: CDR1 SGHTA and CDR2 FQGTGA. This CDR3 comprises 16 residues. The CDR3 spells CASSSRTSGGTDTQYF. The CDR3 DNA follows: TGTGCCAGCAGCTCCCGGACTAGCGGGGGCACAGATACGCAGTATTTT.

This rearrangement joins TRBV2 to TRBJ2-2, with 8 bases matching TRBD1. The germline CDR1 and CDR2 sequences are SNHLY and FYNNEI. The CDR3 is made up of 16 amino acids. J was trimmed by 5 bases and V by 9 bases; bases with no gene match: 14. CDR3 coding DNA: TGTGCCAGGACAACTAGACGGACAGGGTTGACCGGGGAGCTGTTTTTT. Its protein is CARTTRRTGLTGELFF.

J is TRBJ2-5 and V is TRBV30; 7 bases match TRBD2. The trim removed 4 bases at V and 10 bases at J, leaving 12 bases unmatched. The germline V gene encodes CDR1 GTSNPN and CDR2 SVGIG (reference sequence). This CDR3 comprises 13 residues. The CDR3 protein is CAWKTTGRHVQYF. As DNA, the CDR3 is TGTGCCTGGAAGACTACCGGGAGGCACGTCCAGTACTTC.

The chain is built from TRBV4-1 and TRBJ2-3; 12 nucleotides agree with TRBD2. The V segment lost 2 bases and the J segment 2 bases; nucleotides outside the gene matches: 5. This CDR3 is 17 amino acids long. Germline loops: CDR1 MGHRA, CDR2 YSYEKL. CDR3 region: CASSQRTSGDATDTQYF. The CDR3 DNA sequence: TGCGCCAGCAGCCAACGGACTAGCGGGGACGCCACAGATACGCAGTATTTT.

The chain carries TRBV13 and TRBJ1-1, with 7 bases lining up with TRBD1. V gave up 4 bases and J gave up 3 bases; unmatched junction bases: 8. Germline V gene sequence: CDR1 PRHDT, CDR2 FYEKMQ (reference sequence). This CDR3 has 15 residues. The CDR3, as DNA: TGTGCCAGCAGCTACCCCAGGGGGAAGGACACTGAAGCTTTCTTT. Amino acids: CASSYPRGKDTEAFF.

This rearrangement joins TRBV6-4 to TRBJ2-3; 7 bases map to TRBD2. Looked up from germline, CDR1 is MRHNA and CDR2 is SNTAGT. The CDR3 covers 16 residues. V lost 2 bases and J lost 2; bases outside the gene matches: 7. CDR3 amino acids: CASSDHAGAATDTQYF. In DNA, the CDR3 is TGTGCCAGCAGTGACCATGCGGGAGCGGCCACAGATACGCAGTATTTT.

The chain combines TRBV11-1 with TRBJ1-2; 11 bases are a match to TRBD1. Trimming at V came to 5 bases and at J to 7 bases, leaving 6 bases not matched to a gene. Per germline, CDR1 SGHAT and CDR2 FQDESV (reference sequence). This CDR3 is built from 14 residues. CDR3 region: CASSPGQGARGYTF. CDR3 DNA: TGTGCCAGCAGCCCCGGACAGGGGGCGCGTGGCTACACCTTC.

The chain employs TRBV19 and TRBJ1-1, with D tentatively TRBD1 (6 bases). The CDR3 has 14 amino acids. The V and J ends lost 4 bases and 5 bases respectively, with 14 bases between them. Germline CDR1 LNHDA, CDR2 SQIVND (reference sequence). The CDR3 here is CASSTRTARTEAFF. CDR3 in DNA: TGTGCCAGTAGTACCAGGACAGCCCGGACTGAAGCTTTCTTT. Looking up the rest from reference TRBV19 and TRBJ1-1 gives the full variable domain: DGGITQSPKYLFRKEGQNVTLSCEQNLNHDAMYWYRQDPGQGLRLIYYSQIVNDFQKGDIAEGYSVSREKKESFPLTVTSAQKNPTAFYLCASSTRTARTEAFFGQGTRLTVV.

The V and J genes are TRBV5-6 and TRBJ2-7, with a weak D call TRBD1 (6 bases). CDR1 is SGHDT and CDR2 is YYEEEE in the germline V gene. The CDR3 has 14 residues. Trimming left V 4 bases short and J 2 bases short, with 13 bases between. This CDR3 reads CASSTGHVAYEQYF. As DNA, the CDR3 is TGTGCCAGCAGCACGGGACACGTTGCCTACGAGCAGTACTTC.